This T cell receptor beta chain appears in the sequencing data of a study of identical twins. Germline V CDR1 and CDR2: DFQATT, SNEGSKA (reference sequence). The ends lost 5 bases at V and 2 bases at J; junction bases unmatched: 2. The CDR3 has 14 amino acids. A universal primer site was added by template switching, and unique molecular identifiers were carried by the cDNA. TCRdb recomputed calls from the 5' RACE reads with MiXCR, one row per CDR3 protein. The sample consists of approximately 550,000 distinct CDR3 sequences, approximately 20% of them appearing once. General study results and limits: In beta out-of-frame sequences, the excess sharing between twins was weaker.

Turning to this clonotype: What it binds is unknown.

The sample also formed part of further work on yellow fever vaccine responses in identical twins.

The chain recombines TRBV20-1 with TRBJ2-1; TRBD2 matches 11 bases. The source material was CD4+ T cells sorted from blood. This TCR came from a young woman in good health. The CDR3 sequence: CSAPSGGPYNEQFF. CDR3 DNA: TGCAGTGCTCCTAGCGGGGGGCCCTACAATGAGCAGTTCTTC.